This TCR beta chain was documented in a study of T cells after yellow fever vaccination. TCRdb redid the calling of the 5' RACE reads with MiXCR, one entry per CDR3 protein. The table shows 95,000 to 150,000 distinct CDR3 sequences, with around 15% occurring only once. Germline V gene data show CDR1 as SQVTM and CDR2 as ANQGSEA. V gave up 4 bases and J gave up 5 bases, with 16 bases separating them. The length of the CDR3 is 14 residues. The material sequenced was CD8+ T cells sorted from PBMCs, taken 5 days after the yellow fever booster vaccination. The sequence derives from a man between 18 and 29 years old who received the YFV17D yellow fever vaccine. This chain links TRBV29-1 with TRBJ2-3; possible D gene TRBD2, 5 bases. As DNA, the CDR3 is TGCAGCGTTGTAACCGGGGAAGAAGGAGATACGCAGTATTTT. It translates to CSVVTGEEGDTQYF.